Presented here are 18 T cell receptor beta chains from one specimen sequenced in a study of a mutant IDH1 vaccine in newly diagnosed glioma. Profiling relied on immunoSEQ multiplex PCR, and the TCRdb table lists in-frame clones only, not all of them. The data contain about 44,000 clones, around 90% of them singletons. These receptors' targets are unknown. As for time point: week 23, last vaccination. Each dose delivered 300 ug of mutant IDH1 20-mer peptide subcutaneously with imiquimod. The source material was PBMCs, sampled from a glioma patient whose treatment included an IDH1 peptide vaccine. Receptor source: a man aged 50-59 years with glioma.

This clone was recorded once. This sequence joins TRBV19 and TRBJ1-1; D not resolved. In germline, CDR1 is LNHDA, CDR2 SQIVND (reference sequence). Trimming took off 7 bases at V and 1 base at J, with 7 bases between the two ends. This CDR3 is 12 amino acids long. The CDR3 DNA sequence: TGTGCCAGTAACAAGCAGAACACTGAAGCTTTCTTT. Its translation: CASNKQNTEAFF. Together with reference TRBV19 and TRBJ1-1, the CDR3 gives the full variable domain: DGGITQSPKYLFRKEGQNVTLSCEQNLNHDAMYWYRQDPGQGLRLIYYSQIVNDFQKGDIAEGYSVSREKKESFPLTVTSAQKNPTAFYLCASNKQNTEAFFGQGTRLTVV.

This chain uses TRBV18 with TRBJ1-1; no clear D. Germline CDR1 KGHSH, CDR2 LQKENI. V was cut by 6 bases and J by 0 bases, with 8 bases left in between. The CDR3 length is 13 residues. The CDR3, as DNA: TGTGCCAGCTCGGACGGACTGAACACTGAAGCTTTCTTT. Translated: CASSDGLNTEAFF.

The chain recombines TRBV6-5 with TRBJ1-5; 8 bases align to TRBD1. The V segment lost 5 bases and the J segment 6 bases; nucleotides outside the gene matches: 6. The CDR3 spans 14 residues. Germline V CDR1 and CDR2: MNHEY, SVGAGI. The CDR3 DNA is TGTGCCAGCAGTCCCCGCAGGGGGCTTCAGCCCCAGCATTTT. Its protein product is CASSPRRGLQPQHF.

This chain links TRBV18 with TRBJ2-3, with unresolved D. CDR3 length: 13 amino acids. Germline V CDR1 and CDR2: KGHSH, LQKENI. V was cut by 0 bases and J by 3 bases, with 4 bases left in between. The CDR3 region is CASSPPNTDTQYF. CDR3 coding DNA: TGTGCCAGCTCACCACCTAATACAGATACGCAGTATTTT.

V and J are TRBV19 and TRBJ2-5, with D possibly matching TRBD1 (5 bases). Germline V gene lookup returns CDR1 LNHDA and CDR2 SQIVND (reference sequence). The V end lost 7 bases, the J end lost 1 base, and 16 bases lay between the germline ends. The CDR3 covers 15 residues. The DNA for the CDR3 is TGTGCCAGTACAGAGCTATGGGGCAGCCAAGAGACCCAGTACTTC. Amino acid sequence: CASTELWGSQETQYF. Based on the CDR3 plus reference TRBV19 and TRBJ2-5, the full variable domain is DGGITQSPKYLFRKEGQNVTLSCEQNLNHDAMYWYRQDPGQGLRLIYYSQIVNDFQKGDIAEGYSVSREKKESFPLTVTSAQKNPTAFYLCASTELWGSQETQYFGPGTRLLVL.

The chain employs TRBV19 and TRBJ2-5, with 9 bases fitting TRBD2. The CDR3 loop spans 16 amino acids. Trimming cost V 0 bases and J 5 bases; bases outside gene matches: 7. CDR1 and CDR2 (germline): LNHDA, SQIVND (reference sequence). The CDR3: CASSIDGAGGLETQYF. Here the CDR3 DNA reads TGTGCCAGTAGTATAGATGGAGCGGGGGGACTGGAGACCCAGTACTTC. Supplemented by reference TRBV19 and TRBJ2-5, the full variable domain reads DGGITQSPKYLFRKEGQNVTLSCEQNLNHDAMYWYRQDPGQGLRLIYYSQIVNDFQKGDIAEGYSVSREKKESFPLTVTSAQKNPTAFYLCASSIDGAGGLETQYFGPGTRLLVL.

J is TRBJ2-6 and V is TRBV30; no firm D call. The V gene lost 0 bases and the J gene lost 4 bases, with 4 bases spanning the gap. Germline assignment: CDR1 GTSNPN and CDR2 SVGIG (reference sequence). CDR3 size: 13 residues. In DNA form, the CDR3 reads TGTGCCTGGAGTGTGAGGGGGGCCAACGTCCTGACTTTC. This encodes CAWSVRGANVLTF.

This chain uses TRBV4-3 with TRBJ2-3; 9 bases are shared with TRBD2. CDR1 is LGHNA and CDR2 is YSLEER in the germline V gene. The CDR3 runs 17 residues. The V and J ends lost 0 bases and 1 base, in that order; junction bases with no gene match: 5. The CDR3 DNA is TGCGCCAGCAGCCAAGATTCGCGACTAGCGGGCACAGATACGCAGTATTTT. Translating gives CASSQDSRLAGTDTQYF.

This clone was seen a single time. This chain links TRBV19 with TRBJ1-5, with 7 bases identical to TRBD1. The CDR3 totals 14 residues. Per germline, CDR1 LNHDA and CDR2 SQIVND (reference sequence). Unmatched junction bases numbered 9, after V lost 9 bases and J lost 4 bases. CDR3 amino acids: CASGATGPNQPQHF. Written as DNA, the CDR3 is TGTGCCAGCGGGGCGACAGGGCCAAATCAGCCCCAGCATTTT.

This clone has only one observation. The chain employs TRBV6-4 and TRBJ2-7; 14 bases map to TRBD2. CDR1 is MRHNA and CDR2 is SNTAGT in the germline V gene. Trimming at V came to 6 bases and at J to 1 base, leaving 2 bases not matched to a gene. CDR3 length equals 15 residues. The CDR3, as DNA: TGTGCCAGCAGGGGACTAGCGGGAGTTTCCTACGAGCAGTACTTC. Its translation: CASRGLAGVSYEQYF.

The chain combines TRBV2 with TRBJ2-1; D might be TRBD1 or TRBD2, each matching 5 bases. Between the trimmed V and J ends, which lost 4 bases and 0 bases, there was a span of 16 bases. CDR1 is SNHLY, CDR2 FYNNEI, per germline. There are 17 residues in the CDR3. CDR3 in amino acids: CASSGKGPLSSYNEQFF. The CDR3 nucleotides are TGTGCCAGCAGTGGTAAGGGACCTCTGAGCTCCTACAATGAGCAGTTCTTC.

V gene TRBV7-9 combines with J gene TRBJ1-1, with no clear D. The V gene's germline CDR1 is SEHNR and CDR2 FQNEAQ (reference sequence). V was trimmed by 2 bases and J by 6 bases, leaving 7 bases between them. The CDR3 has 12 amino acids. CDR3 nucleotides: TGTGCCAGCAGCTTAAGTTGGTCTGAAGCTTTCTTT. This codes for CASSLSWSEAFF.

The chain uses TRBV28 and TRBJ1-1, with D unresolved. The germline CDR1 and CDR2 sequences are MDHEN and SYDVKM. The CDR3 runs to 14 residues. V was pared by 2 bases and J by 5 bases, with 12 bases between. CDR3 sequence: CASSLTKVTTEAFF. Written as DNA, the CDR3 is TGTGCCAGCAGTTTAACAAAGGTGACAACTGAAGCTTTCTTT.

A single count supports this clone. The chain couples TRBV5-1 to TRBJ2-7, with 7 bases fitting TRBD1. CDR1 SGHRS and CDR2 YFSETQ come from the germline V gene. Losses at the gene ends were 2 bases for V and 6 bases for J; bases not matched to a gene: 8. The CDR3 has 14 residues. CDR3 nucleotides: TGCGCCAGCAGCTTACAGGGGCGGGTCGCCGAGCAGTACTTC. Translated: CASSLQGRVAEQYF. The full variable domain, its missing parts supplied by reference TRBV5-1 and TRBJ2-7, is KAGVTQTPRYLIKTRGQQVTLSCSPISGHRSVSWYQQTPGQGLQFLFEYFSETQRNKGNFPGRFSGRQFSNSRSEMNVSTLELGDSALYLCASSLQGRVAEQYFGPGTRLTVT.

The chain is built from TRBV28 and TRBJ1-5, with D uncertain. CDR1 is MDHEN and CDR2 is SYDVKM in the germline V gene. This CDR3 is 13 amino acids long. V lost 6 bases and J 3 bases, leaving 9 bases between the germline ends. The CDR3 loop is CASSYDTNQPQHF. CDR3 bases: TGTGCCAGCAGCTACGACACCAATCAGCCCCAGCATTTT.

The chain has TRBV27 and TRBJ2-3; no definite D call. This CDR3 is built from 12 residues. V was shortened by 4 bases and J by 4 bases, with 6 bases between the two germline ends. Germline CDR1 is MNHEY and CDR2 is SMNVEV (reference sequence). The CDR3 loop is CASSSRADTQYF. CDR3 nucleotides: TGTGCCAGCAGTTCAAGGGCAGATACGCAGTATTTT.

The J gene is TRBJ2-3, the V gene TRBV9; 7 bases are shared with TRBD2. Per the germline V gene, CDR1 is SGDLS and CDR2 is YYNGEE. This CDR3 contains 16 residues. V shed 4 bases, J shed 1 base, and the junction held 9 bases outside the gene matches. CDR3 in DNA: TGTGCCAGCAGCTGGGCGGGGGACCCCCGCACAGATACGCAGTATTTT. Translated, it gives CASSWAGDPRTDTQYF.

In DNA, the CDR3 is TGTGCCAGCAGTTCAAGAGGGCGGACAGGGACCCAGTACTTC. It translates to CASSSRGRTGTQYF. This rearrangement joins TRBV28 to TRBJ2-5; TRBD1 agrees at 7 bases. From germline, CDR1 is MDHEN and CDR2 SYDVKM. The CDR3 covers 14 residues. After removal of 4 bases from V and 7 bases from J, the junction contained 9 bases not matched to a gene.